The next 10 T cell receptor beta chains were all read from a single sample in a study of patients and donors after allogeneic stem cell transplantation. Each CDR3 protein gets one entry after TCRdb re-called the RT-PCR reads with MiXCR. The repertoire has about a million distinct CDR3 sequences, around 17% of them found once; the top ten carry around 6%. Input material: blood, either unsorted or a sorted T cell fraction (not recorded which). The receptors here all came from a human donor who was either an allogeneic HSCT recipient or a stem cell or donor lymphocyte infusion donor (not recorded which). It is not recorded whose cells these are; they may come from a transplant donor.

The sample holds many counts of this clonotype. The V call is TRBV12-3 or TRBV12-4, the J call TRBJ1-3; unclear D gene. The CDR3 loop spans 15 amino acids. With 8 bases removed from V and 0 bases from J, the gap between germline ends came to 14 bases. For the CDR3, the DNA is TGTGCCAGCGCCAGTCCCCAACTCTCTGGAAACACCATATATTTT. Translating it yields CASASPQLSGNTIYF.

This clonotype was picked up a small number of times. The V gene is TRBV7-2, the J gene TRBJ2-2, with a tentative D call TRBD2 (6 bases). V was shortened by 0 bases and J by 4 bases, with 9 bases between the two germline ends. This CDR3 is built from 15 residues. The germline V gene encodes CDR1 SGHTA and CDR2 FQGNSA. The CDR3 nucleotides read TGTGCCAGCAGCTTAGCGCGGGGTAGCACCGGGGAGCTGTTTTTT. As protein: CASSLARGSTGELFF.

J is TRBJ1-2 and V is TRBV24-1, with 7 bases matching TRBD1. The CDR3 loop spans 15 amino acids. CDR1 is KGHDR, CDR2 SFDVKD, per germline. Germline trimming cut 3 bases from V and 6 bases from J; bases unmatched to any gene: 9. The CDR3: CATSDPPGGGDGYTF. CDR3 in DNA: TGTGCCACCAGTGATCCTCCAGGGGGAGGTGATGGCTACACCTTC.

This clonotype was recorded at least ten times. V gene TRBV12-3 or TRBV12-4 combines with J gene TRBJ1-1; the D gene is possibly TRBD1 (5 bases). The CDR3 length is 14 residues. The V gene lost 6 bases and the J gene lost 6 bases, with 17 bases spanning the gap. The CDR3 region is CASRQASRGAEAFF. The CDR3 bases are TGTGCCAGCAGACAAGCCTCCCGGGGGGCTGAAGCTTTCTTT.

The chain uses TRBV23-1 and TRBJ2-7; D remains unclear. TRBV23-1 is given ORF status, its function remaining uncertain. Trimming took 6 bases from V and 3 from J, leaving 18 bases between them. The CDR3 sequence is 15 residues long. The CDR3 is CASSPLHLCYYEQYF. As DNA, the CDR3 is TGCGCCAGCAGCCCATTACACCTTTGTTACTACGAGCAGTACTTC.

This clonotype was found a few times. This chain connects TRBV4-1 to TRBJ1-2; TRBD1 is a possible D gene (6 bases). The germline gives CDR1 MGHRA, CDR2 YSYEKL. Trimming removed 1 base at V and 3 bases at J, with 15 bases between. This CDR3 has 16 amino acids. The CDR3 DNA reads as TGCGCCAGCAGCCAAGTGGTCGCTAAGGGGGACTATGGCTACACCTTC. Translating gives CASSQVVAKGDYGYTF.

In this sample, this clonotype turned up a few times. V usage is TRBV19 and J usage is TRBJ1-5; perhaps TRBD1 as D (6 bases). The CDR3 length is 17 residues. CDR1 and CDR2 from the germline V gene are LNHDA and SQIVND (reference sequence). V lost 5 bases to trimming and J lost 0 bases, with 17 bases between them. The CDR3 loop is CASSSDDRRYSNQPQHF. The CDR3 DNA sequence: TGTGCCAGTAGTTCTGACGACAGGAGATATAGCAATCAGCCCCAGCATTTT.

On this clonotype: Germline and junction disagree at one end, which may indicate a read error. The chain links TRBV6-2 or TRBV6-3 to TRBJ1-2; D is unresolved. CDR1 and CDR2 (germline): MNHEY, SVGEGT. The length of the CDR3 is 14 residues. DNA for the CDR3: TGTGCCAGCAGTTACAAAAGAACTAATTATGGCTACACCTTC. Its translation: CASSYKRTNYGYTF.

This clonotype has only a few counts. The V and J genes are TRBV7-9 and TRBJ1-2; no firm D call. Germline V CDR1 and CDR2: SEHNR, FQNEAQ (reference sequence). V dropped 6 bases and J dropped 8 bases, with 16 bases sitting between them. The CDR3 runs 13 residues. The CDR3 nucleotides are TGTGCCAGCAGAGCGACGGTGTGGGAAGGCTACACCTTC. It is translated as CASRATVWEGYTF. Variable domain in full (rest from reference TRBV7-9 and TRBJ1-2): DTGVSQNPRHKITKRGQNVTFRCDPISEHNRLYWYRQTLGQGPEFLTYFQNEAQLEKSRLLSDRFSAERPKGSFSTLEIQRTEQGDSAMYLCASRATVWEGYTFGSGTRLTVV.

This clonotype has a handful of counts. This chain links TRBV27 with TRBJ2-5; D tentatively reads TRBD1 or TRBD2 (6 bases each). CDR3 size: 15 residues. CDR1 is MNHEY and CDR2 is SMNVEV in the germline V gene (reference sequence). V was clipped by 6 bases and J by 5 bases, with 19 bases between them. The chain's CDR3 is CASSPRGVRMETQYF. CDR3 DNA: TGTGCCAGCAGCCCAAGGGGGGTTCGAATGGAGACCCAGTACTTC.